This TCR beta chain was profiled in a study of blood T cell repertoires in COVID-19. Whole-study context: Samples of COVID-19 (acute and convalescent) were obtained from the United States, Italy and Spain. The cDNA or gDNA used as material had been derived from T cells, B-cell-depleted T cells, or PBMCs.

The method was immunoSEQ multiplex PCR; TCRdb's version includes in-frame clones alone and lacks a portion of them. The sample carries about 190,000 clones, approximately 82% recorded once. Trimming at V came to 3 bases and at J to 4 bases, leaving 6 bases not matched to a gene. Germline CDR1 SGDLS, CDR2 YYNGEE. CDR3 length: 15 amino acids. Sequencing was done on a sample of peripheral blood. J is TRBJ2-5 and V is TRBV9; 10 bases fit TRBD2. This TCR came from a man aged 50 to 59 with active or convalescent COVID-19. The CDR3 loop is CASSGIAGGGETQYF. For the CDR3, the DNA is TGTGCCAGCAGCGGTATAGCGGGGGGTGGAGAGACCCAGTACTTC.